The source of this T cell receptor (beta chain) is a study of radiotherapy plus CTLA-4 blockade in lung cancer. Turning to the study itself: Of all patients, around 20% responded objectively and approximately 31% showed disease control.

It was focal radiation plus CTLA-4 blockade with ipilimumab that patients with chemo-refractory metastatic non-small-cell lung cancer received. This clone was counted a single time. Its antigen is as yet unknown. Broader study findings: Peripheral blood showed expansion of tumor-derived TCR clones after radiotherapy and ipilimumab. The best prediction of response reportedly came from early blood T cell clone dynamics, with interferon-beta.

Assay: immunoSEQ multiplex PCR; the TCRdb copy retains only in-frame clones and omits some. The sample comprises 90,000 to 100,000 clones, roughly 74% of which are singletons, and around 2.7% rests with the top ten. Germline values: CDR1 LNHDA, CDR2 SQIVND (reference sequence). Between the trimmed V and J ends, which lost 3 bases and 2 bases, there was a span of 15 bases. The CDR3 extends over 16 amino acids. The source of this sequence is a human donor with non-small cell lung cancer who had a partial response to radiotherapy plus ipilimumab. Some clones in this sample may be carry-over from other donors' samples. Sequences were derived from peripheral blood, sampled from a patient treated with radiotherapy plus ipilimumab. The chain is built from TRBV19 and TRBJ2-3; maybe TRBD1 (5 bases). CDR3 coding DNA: TGTGCCAGTAGTATCAGGGCCAGGGTCCCCACAGATACGCAGTATTTT. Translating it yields CASSIRARVPTDTQYF.